This record concerns one T cell receptor beta chain sequence. The antigen is unknown. This specimen belongs to a study of response to subunit inactivated influenza vaccine. With 1 base removed from V and 8 bases from J, the gap between germline ends came to 7 bases. Germline values: CDR1 SGHDT, CDR2 YYEEEE. The length of the CDR3 is 12 residues. Findings and limits, study-wide: Authors suggested each seasonal influenza vaccination recruits few new T cells.

In TCRdb, the RT-PCR reads were re-called with MiXCR into one record per CDR3 protein. The table lists hundreds of thousands of distinct CDR3 sequences, 10% to 15% of them singletons. The V gene is TRBV5-6, the J gene TRBJ2-1; D uncertain. The source is a man in his fifties or sixties who received an inactivated influenza vaccine. Sequenced material: PBMCs from blood, taken roughly 6 weeks after vaccination. CDR3 protein: CASSLLGDEQFF. The DNA of the CDR3 is TGTGCCAGCAGCTTGTTAGGCGATGAGCAGTTCTTC.